This entry lists 29 T cell receptor beta chains sequenced from one sample in a study of cytomegalovirus exposure and HLA in healthy donors. The PCR ran on 60 Vbeta and 13 Jbeta primers. Data came from immunoSEQ multiplex PCR; TCRdb stores just in-frame clones and leaves some out. The profile shows fewer than 100,000 clones, around 80% of them singletons. The sample was PBMCs. The receptors come from a male donor in good health and CMV-seropositive.

This clone has only a few counts. The chain links TRBV6-4 to TRBJ2-7; D is perhaps TRBD1 (6 bases). Trimming removed 11 bases from V and 7 bases from J, with 24 bases in between. Germline V lookup: CDR1 MRHNA, CDR2 SNTAGT. The CDR3 totals 14 residues. The CDR3 loop reads CAAFGGEGEEEQYF. The CDR3 coding sequence is TGTGCCGCCTTTGGGGGCGAGGGAGAGGAAGAGCAGTACTTC.

The chain has TRBV30 and TRBJ2-7; 9 positions agree with TRBD1. This CDR3 region has 15 residues. The V gene end was trimmed by 1 base and the J gene end by 4 bases; junction bases not matched to a gene: 8. Germline lookup yields CDR1 GTSNPN and CDR2 SVGIG (reference sequence). CDR3 protein: CAWSEPGQGFYEQYF. The CDR3 nucleotides read TGTGCCTGGAGTGAGCCGGGACAGGGCTTTTACGAGCAGTACTTC.

The chain joins TRBV4-2 to TRBJ2-2; D gene unclear. In germline, CDR1 is LGHNA, CDR2 YNFKEQ. The CDR3 runs 12 residues. V shed 2 bases and J shed 8 bases, with 6 bases lying between them. CDR3 nucleotides: TGTGCCAGCAGCCAATCAGTTGGGGAGCTGTTTTTT. It yields the protein CASSQSVGELFF.

This clone was detected only a few times. The rearrangement links TRBV5-4 to TRBJ2-5; 9 bases are a match to TRBD2. The germline V gene encodes CDR1 SGHNT and CDR2 YYREEE (reference sequence). Losses at the gene ends were 4 bases for V and 5 bases for J; bases not matched to a gene: 9. The CDR3 runs to 15 residues. Here the CDR3 DNA reads TGTGCCAGCAGCGTTAGCGGGAGTTGGTATGAGACCCAGTACTTC. Its protein product is CASSVSGSWYETQYF.

The chain couples TRBV7-9 to TRBJ2-3, with 7 bases lining up with TRBD2. CDR1 and CDR2 from the germline V gene are SEHNR and FQNEAQ (reference sequence). The length of the CDR3 is 12 residues. V gave up 4 bases and J gave up 6 bases; unmatched junction bases: 1. CDR3 protein: CASSYGGDTQYF. The CDR3 DNA sequence: TGTGCCAGCAGCTACGGGGGGGATACGCAGTATTTT.

V is TRBV7-2 and J is TRBJ2-7, with TRBD2 identical over 9 bases. This CDR3 spans 14 amino acids. V trimming: 6 bases; J trimming: 4 bases; junction bases outside the gene matches: 7. Germline V gene sequence: CDR1 SGHTA, CDR2 FQGNSA. The CDR3 bases are TGTGCCAGCAGACGATGGACTAGCGATTACGAGCAGTACTTC. Translating gives CASRRWTSDYEQYF.

The count of this clone is one. V and J are TRBV5-4 and TRBJ2-5; no definite D call. Trimming removed 1 base at V and 3 bases at J, with 7 bases between. The germline V gene encodes CDR1 SGHNT and CDR2 YYREEE (reference sequence). The CDR3 sequence is 13 residues long. The DNA for the CDR3 is TGTGCCAGCAGCTTGAGAGAGAAAGAGACCCAGTACTTC. Translated: CASSLREKETQYF.

The gene calls are TRBV18 and TRBJ2-1, with 11 bases matching TRBD2. The germline gives CDR1 KGHSH, CDR2 LQKENI. Trimming cost V 6 bases and J 2 bases; bases outside gene matches: 3. This CDR3 is built from 15 residues. The CDR3 DNA follows: TGTGCCAGCTCGGAGGGACTAGCGGCCTACAATGAGCAGTTCTTC. Its translation: CASSEGLAAYNEQFF. The full variable domain, with the rest looked up from reference TRBV18 and TRBJ2-1, is NAGVMQNPRHLVRRRGQEARLRCSPMKGHSHVYWYRQLPEEGLKFMVYLQKENIIDESGMPKERFSAEFPKEGPSILRIQQVVRGDSAAYFCASSEGLAAYNEQFFGPGTRLTVL.

The chain recombines TRBV28 with TRBJ2-1; D gene ambiguous. The CDR3 is 15 residues long. V gave up 6 bases and J gave up 2 bases, with 14 bases separating them. Germline V gene sequence: CDR1 MDHEN, CDR2 SYDVKM. The CDR3 region has the DNA TGTGCCAGCAGATCGGCCCTAGGCCCCTACAATGAGCAGTTCTTC. This codes for CASRSALGPYNEQFF.

The J gene is TRBJ2-1, the V gene TRBV5-4; D is possibly TRBD2 (6 bases). The CDR3 contains 16 residues. Trimming left V 4 bases short and J 0 bases short, with 14 bases between. CDR1 SGHNT and CDR2 YYREEE come from the germline V gene (reference sequence). The CDR3 sequence: CASSRATGASYNEQFF. CDR3 bases: TGTGCCAGCAGCCGGGCCACGGGAGCCTCCTACAATGAGCAGTTCTTC.

The chain's CDR3 is CASFPNGYSFGGYTF. CDR3 sequence (DNA): TGTGCCAGTTTCCCCAACGGTTACTCGTTTGGTGGCTACACCTTC. This chain joins TRBV19 and TRBJ1-2; D unclear. The germline V gene has CDR1 LNHDA and CDR2 SQIVND (reference sequence). Trimming pared 8 bases from V and 7 bases from J, leaving 23 bases between. The length of the CDR3 is 15 residues. Full variable domain (missing parts from reference TRBV19 and TRBJ1-2): DGGITQSPKYLFRKEGQNVTLSCEQNLNHDAMYWYRQDPGQGLRLIYYSQIVNDFQKGDIAEGYSVSREKKESFPLTVTSAQKNPTAFYLCASFPNGYSFGGYTFGSGTRLTVV.

This chain connects TRBV7-2 to TRBJ2-5; no reliable D call. The CDR3 length is 12 residues. Germline V gene sequence: CDR1 SGHTA, CDR2 FQGNSA. Trimming left V 2 bases short and J 5 bases short, with 6 bases between. CDR3 nucleotides: TGTGCCAGCAGCTTACCTTCCGAGACCCAGTACTTC. Protein: CASSLPSETQYF. Supplemented by reference TRBV7-2 and TRBJ2-5, the full variable domain reads GAGVSQSPSNKVTEKGKDVELRCDPISGHTALYWYRQSLGQGLEFLIYFQGNSAPDKSGLPSDRFSAERTGGSVSTLTIQRTQQEDSAVYLCASSLPSETQYFGPGTRLLVL.

The genes are TRBV7-2 and TRBJ2-1, with a tentative D call TRBD2 (6 bases). Looked up from germline, CDR1 is SGHTA and CDR2 is FQGNSA. The CDR3 is 15 residues long. V lost 6 bases, J lost 2 bases, and 14 bases lay in between. In DNA, the CDR3 is TGTGCCAGCAGACAACGGAGGGGCCCCTACAATGAGCAGTTCTTC. It yields the protein CASRQRRGPYNEQFF.

The gene calls are TRBV9 and TRBJ2-1; 9 bases align to TRBD2. In germline, CDR1 is SGDLS, CDR2 YYNGEE. Losses at the gene ends were 0 bases for V and 7 bases for J; bases not matched to a gene: 5. This CDR3 is 15 amino acids long. The CDR3 DNA reads TGTGCCAGCAGCGTAGGAGGCGGGAGGGGTAATGAGCAGTTCTTC. Translated: CASSVGGGRGNEQFF.

CDR3 region: CASSDYYEQYF. Here the CDR3 DNA reads TGTGCCAGCAGCGACTACTACGAGCAGTACTTC. The chain is built from TRBV7-8 and TRBJ2-7, with D perhaps TRBD2 (5 bases). The CDR3 has 11 amino acids. Germline loops: CDR1 SGHVS, CDR2 FQNEAQ. Trimming pared 5 bases from V and 3 bases from J, leaving 5 bases between.

This clone has a handful of counts. The chain uses TRBV5-5 and TRBJ2-5; 13 nucleotides align to TRBD2. The V and J ends lost 4 bases and 2 bases, in that order; junction bases with no gene match: 5. CDR3 length: 16 amino acids. Germline V gene lookup returns CDR1 SGHKS and CDR2 YYEKEE (reference sequence). The CDR3 loop is CASSRGLAGPQETQYF. The CDR3 DNA follows: TGTGCCAGCAGCAGGGGACTAGCGGGACCTCAAGAGACCCAGTACTTC.

The chain links TRBV11-2 to TRBJ2-2; 12 nucleotides agree with TRBD2. The CDR3 spans 15 residues. V lost 3 bases, J lost 5 bases, and 1 base stayed unmatched. The germline gives CDR1 SGHAT, CDR2 FQNNGV. CDR3 nucleotides: TGTGCCAGCAGCTTCACTAGCGGGAGGACCGGGGAGCTGTTTTTT. Protein sequence: CASSFTSGRTGELFF. Complete variable domain (other parts from reference TRBV11-2 and TRBJ2-2): EAGVAQSPRYKIIEKRQSVAFWCNPISGHATLYWYQQILGQGPKLLIQFQNNGVVDDSQLPKDRFSAERLKGVDSTLKIQPAKLEDSAVYLCASSFTSGRTGELFFGEGSRLTVL.

This chain joins TRBV7-3 and TRBJ2-2; D not resolved. Germline V lookup: CDR1 SGHTA, CDR2 FQGTGA. Trimming stripped 8 bases from V and 1 base from J, with 11 bases between. CDR3 length: 14 amino acids. The CDR3: CASGQSMNTGELFF. CDR3 coding DNA: TGTGCCAGCGGCCAATCGATGAACACCGGGGAGCTGTTTTTT.

The chain recombines TRBV28 with TRBJ2-1; 10 positions match TRBD2. The V gene's germline CDR1 is MDHEN and CDR2 SYDVKM. Trimming removed 7 bases from V and 7 bases from J; junction bases left unmatched: 7. CDR3 size: 14 residues. The CDR3 coding sequence is TGTGCCAGCAACGACAGCGGGAGGGATAATGAGCAGTTCTTC. It is translated as CASNDSGRDNEQFF.

The J gene is TRBJ2-1, the V gene TRBV11-3; no reliable D call. Per the germline V gene, CDR1 is SGHNT and CDR2 is YENEEA. V lost 1 base and J lost 4, with 8 bases in between. The length of the CDR3 is 14 residues. CDR3 nucleotide sequence: TGTGCCAGCAGCTTAGCCCCGTCTTACAATGAGCAGTTCTTC. Protein: CASSLAPSYNEQFF.

This rearrangement joins TRBV19 to TRBJ1-5, with D possibly TRBD1 on 5 matching bases. This CDR3 is 14 amino acids long. The V gene lost 2 bases and the J gene lost 2 bases, with 7 bases spanning the gap. Germline assignment: CDR1 LNHDA and CDR2 SQIVND (reference sequence). The CDR3 nucleotides read TGTGCCAGTAGTATATCGGGGGGCAATCAGCCCCAGCATTTT. Its protein is CASSISGGNQPQHF.

V and J are TRBV27 and TRBJ2-7, with 11 bases aligning to TRBD1. V shed 7 bases and J 3 bases; nucleotides not matched to a gene: 5. CDR1 MNHEY and CDR2 SMNVEV come from the germline V gene (reference sequence). The length of the CDR3 is 14 residues. CDR3 loop: CASKTGTGGYEQYF. CDR3 sequence (DNA): TGTGCCAGCAAAACCGGGACAGGGGGCTACGAGCAGTACTTC.

This chain's CDR3 is CASSLSMGGGGYTF. Written as DNA, the CDR3 is TGTGCCAGCAGTTTATCGATGGGGGGAGGTGGCTACACCTTC. This rearrangement joins TRBV27 to TRBJ1-2; a possible D gene is TRBD1 (5 bases). Germline loops: CDR1 MNHEY, CDR2 SMNVEV (reference sequence). The CDR3 totals 14 residues. V dropped 0 bases and J dropped 7 bases, with 12 bases sitting between them.

V is TRBV28 and J is TRBJ2-7, with D unclear. The CDR3 has 12 residues. The V gene's germline CDR1 is MDHEN and CDR2 SYDVKM. Trimming took off 8 bases at V and 2 bases at J, with 10 bases between the two ends. CDR3 nucleotides: TGTGCCAGCCGGTCCGAAACCTACGAGCAGTACTTC. It translates to CASRSETYEQYF.

This clone has a single count. V gene TRBV13 combines with J gene TRBJ1-4; TRBD1 is a possible D gene (5 bases). The CDR3 is made up of 17 amino acids. V was cut by 3 bases and J by 2 bases, with 16 bases left in between. The germline gives CDR1 PRHDT, CDR2 FYEKMQ (reference sequence). The CDR3 bases are TGTGCCAGCAGCTTCGGGGGTATGATGGAGACTAATGAAAAACTGTTTTTT. This translates into CASSFGGMMETNEKLFF.

This rearrangement joins TRBV5-4 to TRBJ1-1; D ambiguous. Germline CDR1 SGHNT, CDR2 YYREEE (reference sequence). V lost 6 bases and J lost 4, with 16 bases in between. The CDR3 consists of 14 residues. In nucleotides, the CDR3 is TGTGCCAGCACCCTAACGAGGGTGAGCACTGAAGCTTTCTTT. It codes for CASTLTRVSTEAFF.

On this clone: The junction does not match germline at one end; this may be a read error. The chain has TRBV6-5 and TRBJ2-2; no firm D call. The CDR3 totals 12 residues. CDR1 and CDR2 (germline): MNHEY, SVGAGI. CDR3 sequence: CVSARNTGELFF. The CDR3 DNA follows: TGTGTCAGCGCGAGGAACACCGGGGAGCTGTTTTTT.

The rearrangement links TRBV27 to TRBJ1-5; possible D gene TRBD1, 6 bases. Deletions cut 3 bases from V and 4 bases from J, with 19 bases between. CDR3 length equals 17 residues. Looked up from germline, CDR1 is MNHEY and CDR2 is SMNVEV (reference sequence). CDR3 sequence: CASSLAAGVLGNQPQHF. For the CDR3, the DNA is TGTGCCAGCAGTTTGGCGGCAGGGGTGCTTGGGAATCAGCCCCAGCATTTT.

CDR3 DNA sequence: TGTGCCAGCCAAGCTAGCGGGAGCTACAATGAGCAGTTCTTC. It yields the protein CASQASGSYNEQFF. This chain links TRBV6-1 with TRBJ2-1, with TRBD2 matching over 10 bases. Trimming removed 8 bases from V and 3 bases from J; junction bases left unmatched: 4. The CDR3 length is 14 residues. CDR1 and CDR2 (germline): MNHNS, SASEGT.